These T cell receptor beta chains were read from a single sample in a study of blood T cell repertoires in COVID-19. This table comes from immunoSEQ multiplex PCR, and its TCRdb copy is limited to in-frame clones, with some not included. The data contain around 470,000 clones, 90% of them singletons. Sequencing was done on a sample of PBMCs or T cells enriched from blood (not recorded which). The receptors come from a man between 18 and 35 years old who had recovered from COVID-19. CDR3s include the opening cysteine and the closing phenylalanine or tryptophan. A D gene is named only where the DNA matches it firmly. Only part of the rows carry a size: once, few, many, or a class if the clone is expanded.

j_call | clone_size | v_call | d_call | cdr3_aa | cdr3_nt
TRBJ1-2 | . | TRBV6-5 | . | CASSPEGYYGYTF | TGTGCCAGCAGTCCCGAGGGCTACTATGGCTACACCTTC
TRBJ1-2 | . | TRBV27 | TRBD1 | CASSDPGQGWYGYTF | TGTGCCAGCAGTGACCCTGGACAGGGGTGGTATGGCTACACCTTC
TRBJ1-3 | . | TRBV27 | TRBD1 | CASGGRDRGLDTIYF | TGTGCCAGCGGAGGCCGGGACAGGGGTTTAGACACCATATATTTT
TRBJ1-1 | . | TRBV14 | . | CASSQTLSSVSLIFF | TGTGCCAGCAGCCAGACTCTTAGTTCAGTATCCCTTATTTTCTTT
TRBJ2-2 | . | TRBV10-3 | TRBD2 | CAISETSGGFGTGELFF | TGTGCCATCAGTGAGACTAGCGGGGGATTCGGCACCGGGGAGCTGTTTTTT
TRBJ1-1 | . | TRBV3-1/TRBV3-2 | . | CASSQADRWNTEAFF | TGTGCCAGCAGCCAAGCAGACAGATGGAACACTGAAGCTTTCTTT
TRBJ1-6 | . | TRBV7-3 | . | CASSSTDNSPLHF | TGTGCCAGCAGCTCGACAGATAATTCACCCCTCCACTTT
TRBJ1-2 | . | TRBV2 | . | CASTGTHYGYTF | TGTGCCAGCACCGGGACTCACTATGGCTACACCTTC
TRBJ2-3 | . | TRBV9 | TRBD2 | CASSVVAGGQGVQYF | TGTGCCAGCAGCGTAGTAGCGGGAGGGCAAGGGGTGCAGTATTTT
TRBJ1-3 | . | TRBV5-1 | . | CASSTGGESGNTIYF | TGCGCCAGCAGCACCGGAGGGGAGTCTGGAAACACCATATATTTT
TRBJ1-1 | . | TRBV5-4 | TRBD1 | CASSFVSGQGSTEAFF | TGTGCCAGCAGCTTCGTTTCGGGACAGGGGAGCACTGAAGCTTTCTTT
TRBJ2-5 | once | TRBV11-2 | . | CASSQSRGGETQYF | TGTGCCAGCAGCCAGTCCCGAGGTGGGGAGACCCAGTACTTC
TRBJ2-3 | . | TRBV28 | TRBD2 | CASSFGGSGSSTDTQYF | TGTGCCAGCAGTTTTGGGGGTAGCGGGAGTAGTACAGATACGCAGTATTTT
TRBJ1-1 | once | TRBV11-2 | TRBD1 | CASSSHWTGNTEAFF | TGTGCCAGCAGCTCCCATTGGACAGGTAATACTGAAGCTTTCTTT
TRBJ1-2 | . | TRBV12-2 | . | CAKIQARYGYTF | TGTGCAAAAATCCAAGCCCGCTATGGCTACACCTTC
TRBJ2-2 | . | TRBV7-9 | TRBD1 | CASSDGTGLGIGELFF | TGTGCCAGCAGCGATGGGACAGGCCTCGGGATCGGGGAGCTGTTTTTT
TRBJ2-1 | . | TRBV7-9 | TRBD2 | CASSLADGTSKFF | TGTGCCAGCAGCTTAGCAGACGGGACTAGCAAGTTCTTC
TRBJ1-1 | once | TRBV7-3 | TRBD1 | CASSLLGTGGITEAFF | TGTGCCAGCAGCTTATTAGGGACAGGGGGCATCACTGAAGCTTTCTTT
TRBJ1-4 | . | TRBV27 | . | CASSLGATTNEKLFF | TGTGCCAGCAGTTTGGGGGCGACAACTAATGAAAAACTGTTTTTT
TRBJ1-1 | . | TRBV10-3 | . | CAISESSRVVNTEAFF | TGTGCCATCAGTGAGTCGTCCAGGGTGGTGAACACTGAAGCTTTCTTT
TRBJ1-3 | . | TRBV7-3 | . | CASSPDTGNTIYF | TGTGCCAGCAGCCCTGACACTGGAAACACCATATATTTT
TRBJ2-7 | . | TRBV2 | . | CASSEAAYEQYF | TGTGCCAGCAGTGAGGCAGCCTACGAGCAGTACTTC
TRBJ2-7 | . | TRBV6-2/TRBV6-3 | . | CASSYSYRDGEQYF | TGTGCCAGCAGTTACTCCTACAGGGATGGGGAGCAGTACTTC
TRBJ2-1 | . | TRBV5-8 | TRBD2 | CASTLTSGGIYNEQFF | TGTGCCAGCACCCTAACTAGCGGGGGGATCTACAATGAGCAGTTCTTC
TRBJ2-2 | few | TRBV11-2 | TRBD2 | CASSATSGGNTGELFF | TGTGCCAGCAGCGCGACTAGCGGGGGGAACACCGGGGAGCTGTTTTTT
TRBJ1-1 | . | TRBV12-5 | TRBD1 | CASGLRDSTEAFF | TGTGCTAGTGGTCTGAGGGACAGCACTGAAGCTTTCTTT
TRBJ2-7 | . | TRBV3-1/TRBV3-2 | TRBD2 | CASSLGAGGREQYF | TGTGCCAGCAGCCTCGGAGCGGGAGGAAGGGAGCAGTACTTC
TRBJ1-1 | few | TRBV18 | . | CASSPNQRTEAFF | TGTGCCAGCTCACCAAACCAGCGGACTGAAGCTTTCTTT
TRBJ1-6 | . | TRBV6-1 | . | CASSEGPRDNSPLHF | TGTGCCAGCAGTGAAGGGCCCAGGGATAATTCACCCCTCCACTTT
TRBJ1-4 | . | TRBV4-1 | TRBD1 | CASSQGQSTNEKLFF | TGCGCCAGCAGCCAGGGACAGTCAACTAATGAAAAACTGTTTTTT
TRBJ2-7 | . | TRBV12-3/TRBV12-4 | . | CASSLQQGNEQYF | TGTGCCAGCAGTTTACAACAGGGTAACGAGCAGTACTTC
TRBJ2-7 | . | TRBV6-5 | TRBD1 | CASRAGQGESYEQYF | TGTGCCAGCAGAGCTGGACAGGGGGAGTCCTACGAGCAGTACTTC
TRBJ1-1 | . | TRBV3-1/TRBV3-2 | . | CASSQGGRGTEAFF | TGTGCCAGCAGCCAAGGGGGAAGGGGGACTGAAGCTTTCTTT
TRBJ1-1 | . | TRBV11-1 | TRBD1 | CASSFVEGARAFF | TGTGCCAGCAGCTTCGTCGAGGGGGCTAGGGCTTTCTTT
TRBJ2-7 | . | TRBV2 | . | CASSDGLPREQYF | TGTGCCAGCAGTGACGGACTCCCTAGGGAGCAGTACTTC
TRBJ1-1 | . | TRBV9 | TRBD1 | CASSSLPGQGLITEAFF | TGTGCCAGCAGTTCCCTACCGGGACAGGGTTTGATCACTGAAGCTTTCTTT
TRBJ2-7 | . | TRBV9 | TRBD2 | CASMPRGGRAYEQYF | TGTGCCAGCATGCCACGTGGGGGGAGGGCCTACGAGCAGTACTTC
TRBJ1-2 | . | TRBV4-2 | TRBD1 | CASSQQTGGPEHGYTF | TGTGCCAGCAGCCAACAAACAGGGGGGCCCGAGCATGGCTACACCTTC
TRBJ1-1 | . | TRBV28 | TRBD1 | CASSLWGTAPEAFF | TGTGCCAGCAGTTTATGGGGGACAGCCCCTGAAGCTTTCTTT
TRBJ1-1 | . | TRBV24-1 | TRBD1 | CATSDGDSTEAFF | TGTGCCACCAGTGATGGGGACAGCACTGAAGCTTTCTTT
TRBJ1-3 | . | TRBV11-2 | . | CASSSWTGENTIYF | TGTGCCAGCAGCTCTTGGACGGGAGAAAACACCATATATTTT
TRBJ2-1 | . | TRBV10-3 | TRBD2 | CAISESAGLANEQFF | TGTGCCATCAGTGAGTCGGCAGGACTAGCGAATGAGCAGTTCTTC
TRBJ1-2 | . | TRBV27 | TRBD1 | CASRPDRYNYGYTF | TGTGCCAGCAGGCCGGACAGGTATAACTATGGCTACACCTTC
TRBJ1-1 | once | TRBV2 | . | CASSDQGLEAFF | TGTGCCAGCAGTGACCAGGGGCTAGAAGCTTTCTTT
TRBJ2-1 | once | TRBV18 | TRBD2 | CASSLSSGYNEQFF | TGTGCCAGCTCACTGTCTAGCGGCTACAATGAGCAGTTCTTC
TRBJ1-2 | once | TRBV2 | . | CASSEGRRMYGYTF | TGTGCCAGCAGTGAGGGCAGGAGGATGTATGGCTACACCTTC
TRBJ1-2 | once | TRBV29-1 | TRBD1 | CSVAGDRGFGGYTF | TGCAGCGTTGCAGGGGACAGGGGTTTTGGGGGCTACACCTTC
TRBJ2-7 | . | TRBV20-1 | TRBD2 | CSAGGTSVHF | TGCAGTGCGGGCGGGACTAGCGTGCACTTC
TRBJ1-2 | . | TRBV2 | . | CASSPDRLDYGYTF | TGTGCCAGCAGTCCCGACAGACTGGATTATGGCTACACCTTC
TRBJ2-1 | . | TRBV7-2 | TRBD2 | CASSLALAGGLDEQFF | TGTGCCAGCAGCTTGGCCCTAGCGGGGGGTTTGGATGAGCAGTTCTTC
TRBJ2-7 | . | TRBV29-1 | TRBD1 | CSVEDRGGEQYF | TGCAGCGTTGAGGACAGGGGAGGTGAGCAGTACTTC
TRBJ2-2 | . | TRBV4-1 | . | CASSQDWGANTGELFF | TGCGCCAGCAGCCAAGATTGGGGAGCGAACACCGGGGAGCTGTTTTTT